A selection of T cell receptor beta chains follows, all from one sample in a study of regulatory T cells in long-lasting Graves disease. TCRdb re-analysed the multiplex PCR reads in MiXCR, keeping a single row per CDR3 protein. The sample consists of roughly 520,000 distinct CDR3 sequences, 9.5% to 15% of them appearing once. The same specimen was also included in a second study, on T cells in Graves' hyperthyroidism and ophthalmopathy.

The material sequenced was peripheral blood mononuclear cells (PBMCs), taken at new diagnosis, from a patient treated with antithyroid drugs. These receptors all come from a woman aged 25 to 45 with Graves disease. CDR3s include the opening cysteine and the closing phenylalanine or tryptophan. Each record gives: J gene, V gene, D gene, clone size, CDR3 DNA, CDR3 protein. The D gene is left open where the match is weak. Expanded clones are given a class, and other clones once, few, many or no size at all.

TRBJ2-3	TRBV30	TRBD1	many	TGTGCCTGGTCTCCGGGACAGGGGGCAACAGATACGCAGTATTTT	CAWSPGQGATDTQYF
TRBJ1-6	TRBV27	TRBD1	few	TGTGCCAGCAGTTGGGGACAGTTCAATAATTCACCCCTCCACTTT	CASSWGQFNNSPLHF
TRBJ1-5	TRBV28	-	many	TGTGCCAGCAGTTTGTGGGAGCAGGGTGGCAATCAGCCCCAGCATTTT	CASSLWEQGGNQPQHF
TRBJ2-7	TRBV7-8	TRBD2	many	TGTGCCAGCAGCGATCCGGGACTAGCCGTTATCGAGCAGTACTTC	CASSDPGLAVIEQYF
TRBJ2-5	TRBV13	-	many	TGTGCCAGCAGCTTAAAAGGGATGGTGGGAGAGACCCAGTACTTC	CASSLKGMVGETQYF
TRBJ2-7	TRBV19	-	-	TGTGCCAGTAGGGCAGGGAGCTCCTACGAGCAGTACTTC	CASRAGSSYEQYF
TRBJ2-6	TRBV27	-	many	TGTGCCAGCAGTTCGGAGGGGGCATTGGGTGGGGCCAACGTCCTGACTTTC	CASSSEGALGGANVLTF
TRBJ2-7	TRBV20-1	-	many	TGCAGTACGCCCCTCGGGGGACCGCTGGACGAGCAGTACTTC	CSTPLGGPLDEQYF
TRBJ1-1	TRBV6-1	-	many	TGTGCCAGCACCCAAAGAGGGGGCACTGAAGCTTTCTTT	CASTQRGGTEAFF
TRBJ2-1	TRBV2	TRBD2	many	TGTGCCAGCAGTGTTGCGGGAGATGAGCAGTTCTTC	CASSVAGDEQFF
TRBJ2-3	TRBV4-3	-	-	TGCGCCAGCAGCTACCAGACGGGTAAGACAGATACGCAGTGTTTT	CASSYQTGKTDTQCF
TRBJ2-4	TRBV5-6	-	few	TGTGCCAGCAGCTTGGGGGCCGGCGGGAACATTCAGTACTTC	CASSLGAGGNIQYF
TRBJ2-2	TRBV11-2	TRBD2	many	TGTGCCAGCAGCCACAGAGCGGGAGGTTCAACGAACACCGGGGAGCTGTTTTTT	CASSHRAGGSTNTGELFF
TRBJ2-1	TRBV2	-	-	TGTGCCAGCAGTGAATCGGGTCGGGGTTACAATGAGCAGTTCTTC	CASSESGRGYNEQFF
TRBJ2-5	TRBV7-2	-	many	TGTGCCAGCACCGCCTCTTCTTGGTACCAAGAGACCCAGTACTTC	CASTASSWYQETQYF